This T cell receptor (beta chain) was captured in a study of blood T cell repertoires in COVID-19. Whole-study context: From T cells, B-cell-depleted T cells, or PBMCs came the material, which was cDNA or gDNA.

This CDR3 has 18 amino acids. Germline CDR1 SQVTM, CDR2 ANQGSEA. The ends lost 7 bases at V and 0 bases at J; junction bases unmatched: 15. Repertoires were generated with immunoSEQ multiplex PCR, while TCRdb's copy carries only in-frame clones and drops some. This sample yields around 150,000 clones, of which 82% are seen a single time; approximately 6.8% belongs to the top ten. Followed longitudinally, the Seattle patients had been enrolled during active infection. The source is a woman aged 40-49 years with COVID-19, enrolled during active disease. The sequencing input was peripheral blood. The chain carries TRBV29-1 and TRBJ2-1, with 10 positions matching TRBD2. CDR3 in DNA: TGCAGCGGGGGGACGCGGACTAGCGGATATAGCTCCTACAATGAGCAGTTCTTC. It yields the protein CSGGTRTSGYSSYNEQFF.